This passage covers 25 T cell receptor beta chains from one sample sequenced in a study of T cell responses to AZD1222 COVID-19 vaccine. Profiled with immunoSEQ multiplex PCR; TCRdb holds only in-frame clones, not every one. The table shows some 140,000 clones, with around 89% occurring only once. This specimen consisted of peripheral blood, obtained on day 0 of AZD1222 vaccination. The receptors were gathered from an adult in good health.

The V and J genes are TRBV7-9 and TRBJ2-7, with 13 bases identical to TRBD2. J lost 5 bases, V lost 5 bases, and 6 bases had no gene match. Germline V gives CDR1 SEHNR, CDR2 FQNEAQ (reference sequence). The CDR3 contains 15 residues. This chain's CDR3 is CASSQTSGGPDEQYF. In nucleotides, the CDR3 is TGTGCCAGCAGCCAGACTAGCGGGGGGCCCGACGAGCAGTACTTC.

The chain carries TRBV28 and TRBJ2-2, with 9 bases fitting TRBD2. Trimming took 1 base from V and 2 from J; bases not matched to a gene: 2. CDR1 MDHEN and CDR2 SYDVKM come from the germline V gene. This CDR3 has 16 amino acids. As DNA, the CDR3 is TGTGCCAGCAGTTTATATAGCGGGGGCAACACCGGGGAGCTGTTTTTT. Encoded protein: CASSLYSGGNTGELFF.

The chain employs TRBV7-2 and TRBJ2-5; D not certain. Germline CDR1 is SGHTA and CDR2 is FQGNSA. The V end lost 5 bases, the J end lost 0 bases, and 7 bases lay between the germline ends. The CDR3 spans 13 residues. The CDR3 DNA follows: TGTGCCAGCAGCCCAAGAGACCAAGAGACCCAGTACTTC. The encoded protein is CASSPRDQETQYF.

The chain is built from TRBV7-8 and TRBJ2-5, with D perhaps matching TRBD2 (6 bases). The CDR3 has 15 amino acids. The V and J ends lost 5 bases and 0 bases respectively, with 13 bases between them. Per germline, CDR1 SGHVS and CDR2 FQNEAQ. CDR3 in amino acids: CASSGVAVNQETQYF. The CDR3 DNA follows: TGTGCCAGCAGCGGGGTAGCGGTAAACCAAGAGACCCAGTACTTC.

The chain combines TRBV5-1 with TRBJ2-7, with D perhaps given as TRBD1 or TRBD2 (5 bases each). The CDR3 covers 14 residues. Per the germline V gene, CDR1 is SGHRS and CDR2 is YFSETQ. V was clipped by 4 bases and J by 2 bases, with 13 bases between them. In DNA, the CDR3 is TGCGCCAGCAGCCCCGGGGCGCTTACCTACGAGCAGTACTTC. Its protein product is CASSPGALTYEQYF.

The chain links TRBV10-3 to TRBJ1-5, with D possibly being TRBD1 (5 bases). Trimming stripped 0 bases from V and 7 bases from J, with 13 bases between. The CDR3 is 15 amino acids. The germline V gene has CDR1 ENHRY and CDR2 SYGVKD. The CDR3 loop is CAISESNRGEQPQHF. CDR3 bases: TGTGCCATCAGTGAGTCGAATAGGGGCGAACAGCCCCAGCATTTT.

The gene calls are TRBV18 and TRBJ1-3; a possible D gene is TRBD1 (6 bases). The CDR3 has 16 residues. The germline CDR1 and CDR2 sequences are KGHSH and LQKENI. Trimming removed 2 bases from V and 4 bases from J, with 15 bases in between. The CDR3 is CASSPRQAVSGNTIYF. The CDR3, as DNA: TGTGCCAGCTCACCAAGACAGGCTGTCTCGGGAAACACCATATATTTT.

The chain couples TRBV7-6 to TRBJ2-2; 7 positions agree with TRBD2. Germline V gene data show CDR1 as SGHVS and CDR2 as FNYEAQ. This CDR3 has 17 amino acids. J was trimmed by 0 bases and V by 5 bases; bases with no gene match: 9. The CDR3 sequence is CASSLQAGPSNTGELFF. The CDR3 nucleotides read TGTGCCAGCAGCCTCCAAGCGGGGCCCTCGAACACCGGGGAGCTGTTTTTT.

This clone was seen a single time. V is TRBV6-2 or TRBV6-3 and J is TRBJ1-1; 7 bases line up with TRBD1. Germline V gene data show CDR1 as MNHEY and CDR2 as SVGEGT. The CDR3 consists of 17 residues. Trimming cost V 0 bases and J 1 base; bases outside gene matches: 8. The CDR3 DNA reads TGTGCCAGCAGTTACTCGTTACAGGGGCCCGGGAACACTGAAGCTTTCTTT. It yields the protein CASSYSLQGPGNTEAFF.

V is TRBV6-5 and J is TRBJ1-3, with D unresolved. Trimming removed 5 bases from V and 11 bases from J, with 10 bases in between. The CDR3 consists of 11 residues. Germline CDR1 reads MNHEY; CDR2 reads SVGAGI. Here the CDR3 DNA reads TGTGCCAGCAGTATATCGGGCCCCATATATTTT. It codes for CASSISGPIYF.

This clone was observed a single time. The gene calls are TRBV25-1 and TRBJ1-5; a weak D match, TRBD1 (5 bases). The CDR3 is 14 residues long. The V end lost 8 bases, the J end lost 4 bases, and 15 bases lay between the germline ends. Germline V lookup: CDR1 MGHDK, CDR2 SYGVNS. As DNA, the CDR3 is TGTGCCAGCCGTGCTAGGGGAGAAAATCAGCCCCAGCATTTT. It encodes CASRARGENQPQHF.

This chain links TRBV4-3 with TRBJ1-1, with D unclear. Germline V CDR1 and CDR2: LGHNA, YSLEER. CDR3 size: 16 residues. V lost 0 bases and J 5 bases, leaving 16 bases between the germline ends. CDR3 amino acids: CASSQDPWIRETEAFF. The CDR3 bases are TGCGCCAGCAGCCAAGATCCGTGGATCCGGGAGACTGAAGCTTTCTTT.

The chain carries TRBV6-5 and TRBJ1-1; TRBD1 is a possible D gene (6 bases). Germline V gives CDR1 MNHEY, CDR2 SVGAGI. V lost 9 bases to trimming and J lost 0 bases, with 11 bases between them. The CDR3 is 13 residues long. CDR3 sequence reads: CARTGPMNTEAFF. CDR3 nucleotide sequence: TGTGCCAGGACAGGCCCAATGAACACTGAAGCTTTCTTT.

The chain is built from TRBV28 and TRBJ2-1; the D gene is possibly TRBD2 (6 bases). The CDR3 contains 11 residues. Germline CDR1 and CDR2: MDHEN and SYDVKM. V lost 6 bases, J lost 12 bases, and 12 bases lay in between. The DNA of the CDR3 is TGTGCCAGCAGCAAGGGGAGGAGGCAGTTCTTC. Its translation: CASSKGRRQFF.

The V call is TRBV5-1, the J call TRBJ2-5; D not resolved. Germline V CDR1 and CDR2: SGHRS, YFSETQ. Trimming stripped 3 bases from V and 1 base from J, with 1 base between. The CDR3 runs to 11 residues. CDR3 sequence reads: CASSSQETQYF. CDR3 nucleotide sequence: TGCGCCAGCAGCTCCCAAGAGACCCAGTACTTC.

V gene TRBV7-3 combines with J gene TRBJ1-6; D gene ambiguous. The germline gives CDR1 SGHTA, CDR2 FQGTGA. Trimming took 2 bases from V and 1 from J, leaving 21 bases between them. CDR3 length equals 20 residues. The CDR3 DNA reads TGTGCCAGCAGCTTATTCTTCCTTCCCCAAAGAGGATCCTATAATTCACCCCTCCACTTT. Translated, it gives CASSLFFLPQRGSYNSPLHF.

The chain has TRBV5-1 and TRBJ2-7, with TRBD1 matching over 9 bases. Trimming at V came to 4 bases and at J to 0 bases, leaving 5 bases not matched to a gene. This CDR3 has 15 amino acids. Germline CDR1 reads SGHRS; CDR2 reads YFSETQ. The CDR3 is CASSALQGASYEQYF. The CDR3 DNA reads TGCGCCAGCAGCGCGCTACAGGGGGCCTCCTACGAGCAGTACTTC.

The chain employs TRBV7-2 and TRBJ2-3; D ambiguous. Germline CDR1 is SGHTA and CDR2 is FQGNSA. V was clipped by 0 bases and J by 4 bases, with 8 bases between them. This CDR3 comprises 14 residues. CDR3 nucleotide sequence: TGTGCCAGCAGCTTAGCGCACTTACCAGATACGCAGTATTTT. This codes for CASSLAHLPDTQYF.

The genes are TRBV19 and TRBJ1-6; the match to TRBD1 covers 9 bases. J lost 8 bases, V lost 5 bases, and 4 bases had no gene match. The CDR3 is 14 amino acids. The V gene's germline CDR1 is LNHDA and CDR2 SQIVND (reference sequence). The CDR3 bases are TGTGCCAGTAGTCGGACAGGGGTCGATTCACCCCTCCACTTT. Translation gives CASSRTGVDSPLHF.

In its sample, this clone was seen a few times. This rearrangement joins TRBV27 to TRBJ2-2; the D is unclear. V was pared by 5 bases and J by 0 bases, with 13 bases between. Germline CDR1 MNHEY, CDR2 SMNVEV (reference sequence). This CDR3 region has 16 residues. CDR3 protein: CASSIGPNPNTGELFF. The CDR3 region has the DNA TGTGCCAGCAGTATCGGACCGAATCCGAACACCGGGGAGCTGTTTTTT.

CDR3 region: CASSGGGEKLFF. The CDR3, as DNA: TGTGCCAGCAGTGGCGGGGGAGAAAAACTGTTTTTT. The chain employs TRBV28 and TRBJ1-4; TRBD1 is a possible D gene (5 bases). V was cut by 5 bases and J by 8 bases, with 9 bases left in between. CDR3 size: 12 residues. CDR1 and CDR2 (germline): MDHEN, SYDVKM. The variable domain in full, with the rest retrieved from reference TRBV28 and TRBJ1-4, is DVKVTQSSRYLVKRTGEKVFLECVQDMDHENMFWYRQDPGLGLRLIYFSYDVKMKEKGDIPEGYSVSREKKERFSLILESASTNQTSMYLCASSGGGEKLFFGSGTQLSVL.

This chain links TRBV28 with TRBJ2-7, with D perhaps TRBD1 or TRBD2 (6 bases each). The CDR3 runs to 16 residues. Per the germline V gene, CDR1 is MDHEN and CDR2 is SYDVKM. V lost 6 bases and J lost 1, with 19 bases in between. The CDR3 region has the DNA TGTGCCAGCAGGCCCGGGGGCGGGGAAACATCCTACGAGCAGTACTTC. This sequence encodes CASRPGGGETSYEQYF. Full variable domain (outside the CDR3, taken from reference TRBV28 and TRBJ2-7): DVKVTQSSRYLVKRTGEKVFLECVQDMDHENMFWYRQDPGLGLRLIYFSYDVKMKEKGDIPEGYSVSREKKERFSLILESASTNQTSMYLCASRPGGGETSYEQYFGPGTRLTVT.

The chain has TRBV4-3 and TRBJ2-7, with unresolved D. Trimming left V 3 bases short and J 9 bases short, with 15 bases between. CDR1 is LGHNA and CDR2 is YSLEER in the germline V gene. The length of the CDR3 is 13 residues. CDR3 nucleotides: TGCGCCAGCAGCCAGACGGCTTCCTGGGGGCAGTACTTC. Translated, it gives CASSQTASWGQYF.

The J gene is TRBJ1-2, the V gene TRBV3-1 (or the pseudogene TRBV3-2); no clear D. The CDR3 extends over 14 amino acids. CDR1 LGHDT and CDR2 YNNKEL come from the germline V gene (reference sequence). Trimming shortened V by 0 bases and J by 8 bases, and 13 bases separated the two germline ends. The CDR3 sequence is CASSQEAAGNGYTF. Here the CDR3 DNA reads TGTGCCAGCAGCCAAGAGGCGGCAGGCAACGGCTACACCTTC.

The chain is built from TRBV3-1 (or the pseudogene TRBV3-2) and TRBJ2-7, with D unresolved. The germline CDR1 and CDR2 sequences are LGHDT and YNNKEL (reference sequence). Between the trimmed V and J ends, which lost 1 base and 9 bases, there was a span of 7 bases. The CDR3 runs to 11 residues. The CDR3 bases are TGTGCCAGCAGCCAAGGGAGTAGGCAGTACTTC. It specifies CASSQGSRQYF.